One and the same sample provided the 13 T cell receptor beta chains below, sequenced in a study of cytomegalovirus exposure and HLA in healthy donors. The PCR was carried out with 60 Vbeta primers and 13 Jbeta primers. Data came from immunoSEQ multiplex PCR; TCRdb stores just in-frame clones and leaves some out. Among 110,000 or so clones listed, 73% were seen once. Sequenced sample: PBMCs. These TCRs come from a middle-aged man in good health and CMV-seronegative.

This chain uses TRBV10-3 with TRBJ1-2; 9 bases map to TRBD1. In germline, CDR1 is ENHRY, CDR2 SYGVKD. The CDR3 consists of 19 residues. The trim removed 6 bases at V and 5 bases at J, leaving 22 bases unmatched. CDR3 DNA sequence: TGTGCCATCAGGCCCTTTGGACAGGGGTTTCCGAGTGGAACTTATGGCTACACCTTC. Protein sequence: CAIRPFGQGFPSGTYGYTF.

The V call is TRBV2, the J call TRBJ1-1, with 7 bases lining up with TRBD1. J was trimmed by 0 bases and V by 5 bases; bases with no gene match: 6. The length of the CDR3 is 15 residues. CDR1 and CDR2 (germline): SNHLY, FYNNEI. This CDR3 reads CASSYGGTVNTEAFF. The CDR3 nucleotides are TGTGCCAGCAGTTACGGTGGGACAGTGAACACTGAAGCTTTCTTT.

This chain links TRBV4-2 with TRBJ2-1; TRBD2 matches 10 bases. CDR1 LGHNA and CDR2 YNFKEQ come from the germline V gene. The CDR3 length is 20 residues. V was pared by 4 bases and J by 0 bases, with 15 bases of the junction left unmatched. In DNA form, the CDR3 reads TGTGCCAGCAGCCCACGGAGTAGCGGGGGGTTCACGAGCTCCTACAATGAGCAGTTCTTC. Translation: CASSPRSSGGFTSSYNEQFF.

The chain couples TRBV6-1 to TRBJ2-1, with a tentative D call TRBD1 (5 bases). The CDR3 extends over 12 amino acids. Germline V gene sequence: CDR1 MNHNS, CDR2 SASEGT. Deletions cut 6 bases from V and 8 bases from J, with 11 bases between. The CDR3 coding sequence is TGTGCCAGCAGCTTTAGCAGGGATGAGCAGTTCTTC. Its translation: CASSFSRDEQFF.

This chain links TRBV19 with TRBJ2-7; the D gene is possibly TRBD1 (6 bases). Trimming left V 4 bases short and J 2 bases short, with 9 bases between. Per germline, CDR1 LNHDA and CDR2 SQIVND (reference sequence). This CDR3 region has 13 residues. CDR3 in amino acids: CASSTQGTYEQYF. The CDR3 nucleotides are TGTGCCAGTAGTACACAGGGAACCTACGAGCAGTACTTC.

The chain is built from TRBV5-8 and TRBJ2-1; 8 positions agree with TRBD2. Germline-derived CDR1 and CDR2 are SGHTS and YDEGEE. The CDR3 sequence is 15 residues long. V trimming: 0 bases; J trimming: 2 bases; junction bases outside the gene matches: 1. The CDR3 nucleotides read TGTGCCAGCAGCTTGGCGGGGGGGACCTACAATGAGCAGTTCTTC. Translating it yields CASSLAGGTYNEQFF.

The CDR3 DNA reads as TGTGCCAGCAGCCCCAGGTCTACCCCAAGCACAGATACGCAGTATTTT. It is translated as CASSPRSTPSTDTQYF. V usage is TRBV4-2 and J usage is TRBJ2-3; no clear D gene. The ends were cut back, 4 bases at V and 0 bases at J, with 14 bases in the middle. This CDR3 has 16 residues. The germline CDR1 and CDR2 sequences are LGHNA and YNFKEQ.

J is TRBJ1-1 and V is TRBV19; tentatively, D is TRBD1 (5 bases). V lost 5 bases and J 1 base, leaving 17 bases between the germline ends. This CDR3 has 16 amino acids. The germline gives CDR1 LNHDA, CDR2 SQIVND (reference sequence). The CDR3 coding sequence is TGTGCCAGTAGTCCTCCCGCGGGGGTGGCGAACACTGAAGCTTTCTTT. Its protein is CASSPPAGVANTEAFF.

V usage is TRBV29-1 and J usage is TRBJ2-7; 9 nucleotides agree with TRBD1. Losses at the gene ends were 4 bases for V and 2 bases for J; bases not matched to a gene: 6. CDR3 length: 14 amino acids. The germline gives CDR1 SQVTM, CDR2 ANQGSEA. CDR3 residues: CSVASGTGTYEQYF. DNA for the CDR3: TGCAGCGTTGCCTCCGGGACAGGGACCTACGAGCAGTACTTC.

The chain is built from TRBV2 and TRBJ2-5, with TRBD1 matching over 9 bases. The better agreement between TRBJ2-7 and the DNA end casts doubt on the J call. Germline CDR1 and CDR2: SNHLY and FYNNEI. This CDR3 comprises 14 residues. CDR3 bases: TGTGCCAGCAGACCGGGACAGGGAATTTACGAGCAGTACTTC. This encodes CASRPGQGIYEQYF.

The chain combines TRBV10-3 with TRBJ2-7; 7 bases agree with TRBD1. The V and J ends lost 8 bases and 0 bases, in that order; junction bases with no gene match: 4. From germline, CDR1 is ENHRY and CDR2 SYGVKD. CDR3 length: 13 residues. The CDR3 spells CAIQGESSYEQYF. As DNA, the CDR3 is TGTGCCATCCAGGGGGAGAGCTCCTACGAGCAGTACTTC.

This clone was seen only a few times. J is TRBJ2-1 and V is TRBV30; the match to TRBD2 covers 13 bases. The ends lost 1 base at V and 16 bases at J; junction bases unmatched: 10. CDR1 and CDR2 from the germline V gene are GTSNPN and SVGIG (reference sequence). This CDR3 has 14 amino acids. DNA for the CDR3: TGTGCCTGGAGTGCCTATACTAGCGGGGGGGCCGCCTTCTTC. This translates into CAWSAYTSGGAAFF.

The chain joins TRBV7-8 to TRBJ2-2; the D gene is possibly TRBD2 (7 bases). CDR3 length equals 16 residues. CDR1 and CDR2 (germline): SGHVS, FQNEAQ. The ends were cut back, 1 base at V and 3 bases at J, with 12 bases in the middle. CDR3 nucleotide sequence: TGTGCCAGCAGCTTAGTGGGGGGGGGCTACACCGGGGAGCTGTTTTTT. Amino acid sequence: CASSLVGGGYTGELFF.